These T cell receptor beta chains were read from a single sample in a study of T cells in Graves' hyperthyroidism and ophthalmopathy. TCRdb called the multiplex PCR reads again in MiXCR, with one record for every CDR3 protein. The sample records some 600,000 distinct CDR3 sequences, approximately 15% being singletons. Specimen: blood. These receptors all stem from a woman aged 25 to 39 with Graves' hyperthyroidism that later progressed to Graves' ophthalmopathy. The CDR3 runs from the conserved cysteine through the conserved F or W. D genes are given only for firm matches. The size field is filled for only some rows; it gives once, few, many or a size class.

j_call | d_call | v_call | cdr3_length | clone_size | cdr3_nt | cdr3_aa
TRBJ2-6 | . | TRBV2 | 16 | few | TGTGCCAGCAGACCGACAGAACCCTCTGGGGCCAACGTCCTGACTTTC | CASRPTEPSGANVLTF
TRBJ2-4 | . | TRBV6-1 | 15 | many | TGTGCCAGCAAACCGCACAGGGAAATGCGTGGCATTCAGTACTTC | CASKPHREMRGIQYF
TRBJ1-5 | . | TRBV19 | 13 | . | TGTGCCAGTAGTATCGGGAACAGGAGAGACCAGCATTTT | CASSIGNRRDQHF
TRBJ1-5 | TRBD1 | TRBV6-1 | 17 | . | TGTGCCAGCAGTGAAGGTGGGGACAGCTATAGCAATCAGCCCCAGCATTTT | CASSEGGDSYSNQPQHF
TRBJ1-1 | . | TRBV20-1 | 14 | few | TGCAGTGCTAGAGACCCCCAGGGGAACACTGAAGCTTTCTTT | CSARDPQGNTEAFF
TRBJ2-5 | TRBD1 | TRBV6-4 | 16 | . | TGTGCCAGCAGTTACCCCGGGACAGGGGAAGCCGAGACCCAGTACTTC | CASSYPGTGEAETQYF
TRBJ2-1 | TRBD2 | TRBV9 | 15 | . | TGTGCCAGCAGCGCGTTCGGACTAGGGGACAATGAGCAGTTCTTC | CASSAFGLGDNEQFF
TRBJ2-2 | TRBD2 | TRBV9 | 19 | . | TGTGCCAGCAGCTCGACGACTAGCGGGAGAAGTCGGGGCACCGGGGAGCTGTTTTTT | CASSSTTSGRSRGTGELFF
TRBJ1-1 | . | TRBV5-5 | 13 | . | TGTGCCAGCAGCTTGAGGGTGAACACTGGAGCTTTCTTT | CASSLRVNTGAFF
TRBJ2-3 | . | TRBV7-3 | 13 | few | TGTGCCAGCAGCCCTACAGGCTCAGATACGCAGTATTTT | CASSPTGSDTQYF
TRBJ2-2 | . | TRBV4-1 | 16 | . | TGCGCCAGCAGGCGAGAAGATGTATGGAACACCGGGGAGCTGTTTTTT | CASRREDVWNTGELFF
TRBJ2-7 | . | TRBV5-1 | 13 | many | TGCGCCAGCAGCTTGGAATCAGGTGCCGAGCAGTACTTC | CASSLESGAEQYF
TRBJ2-1 | . | TRBV7-2 | 12 | few | TGTGCCAGCAGTTTGGGACTTTCAAGTTGGTTCTTC | CASSLGLSSWFF
TRBJ2-1 | TRBD2 | TRBV6-5 | 16 | many | TGTGCCAGCAGTTACAAACTAGCGGGAGGGCCTAGTGAGCAGTTCTTC | CASSYKLAGGPSEQFF
TRBJ2-5 | TRBD1 | TRBV5-1 | 14 | . | TGCGCCAGCACATTGGGACAGGGAGCAGAGACCCAGTACTTC | CASTLGQGAETQYF
TRBJ2-3 | . | TRBV19 | 13 | . | TGTGCCAGTAGTGGGGGCTCCACAGATACGCAGTATTTT | CASSGGSTDTQYF
TRBJ1-3 | TRBD1 | TRBV5-1 | 16 | . | TGCGCCAGCAGCCGGGGACAGCTTCTCCTTGGAAACACCATATATTTT | CASSRGQLLLGNTIYF
TRBJ2-7 | . | TRBV28 | 16 | many | TGTGCCAGCAGTTTATTGGGTGACTCTAGCTCCTACGAGCAGTACTTC | CASSLLGDSSSYEQYF
TRBJ1-2 | . | TRBV29-1 | 16 | many | TGCAGCGTTGAAGGGGACACAGATTACCTAAACTATGGCTACACCTTC | CSVEGDTDYLNYGYTF
TRBJ2-7 | . | TRBV6-1 | 18 | . | TGTGCCAGCAGTGAATGGGGCGATCTAGCGTTGAGCTCCTACGAGCAGTACTTC | CASSEWGDLALSSYEQYF
TRBJ2-1 | . | TRBV12-3/TRBV12-4 | 14 | many | TGTGCCAGCAGCCTCCCCCAGGGGAACAATGAGCAGTTCTTC | CASSLPQGNNEQFF
TRBJ2-3 | TRBD1 | TRBV28 | 15 | many | TGTGCCAGCAGTCAGAGACAGGGGCCCACAGATACGCAGTATTTT | CASSQRQGPTDTQYF
TRBJ2-3 | TRBD1 | TRBV29-1 | 18 | many | TGCAGCGTTTCAGGGGGGTCAGGGGGCGCCGGGTACACAGATACGCAGTATTTT | CSVSGGSGGAGYTDTQYF
TRBJ2-7 | . | TRBV7-9 | 17 | . | TGTGCCAGCAGCCCTGCCAGGGGCGGAGAGGTTACCTACGAGCAGTACTTC | CASSPARGGEVTYEQYF
TRBJ1-5 | . | TRBV30 | 16 | . | TGTGCCTGGAGTGGCGCCGGACCCGGGGCGGATCAGCCCCACCATTTT | CAWSGAGPGADQPHHF
TRBJ2-7 | TRBD2 | TRBV12-3/TRBV12-4 | 15 | . | TGTGCCAGCAGTGCCCGGACTAGCGGGAGTAGAGAGCAGTACTTC | CASSARTSGSREQYF
TRBJ2-7 | . | TRBV2 | 15 | many | TGTGCCAGCAGTGAAGTGGCAGGGCATTCCTACGAGCAGTACTTC | CASSEVAGHSYEQYF
TRBJ2-3 | TRBD1 | TRBV20-1 | 13 | . | TGCAGTGCTAGGGATCCTCGGACAGGGACGCAGTATTTT | CSARDPRTGTQYF
TRBJ2-7 | TRBD1 | TRBV7-9 | 15 | . | TGTGCCAGCAGCCGTGGACAGGTTCCCTCCTACGAGCAGTACTTC | CASSRGQVPSYEQYF
TRBJ1-4 | . | TRBV11-2 | 15 | . | TGTGCCAGCAGCCCAACAGGGCAGACTAATGAAAAACTGTTTTTT | CASSPTGQTNEKLFF
TRBJ2-1 | . | TRBV6-5 | 15 | many | TGTGCCAGCAGTTATGGACACGGTGGGAACAATGAGCAGTTCTTC | CASSYGHGGNNEQFF
TRBJ2-3 | TRBD2 | TRBV24-1 | 13 | many | TGTGCCACCGCGGCGGGAGCCACAGATACGCAGTATTTT | CATAAGATDTQYF
TRBJ1-1 | . | TRBV2 | 13 | . | TGTGCCCGCAGCCCGACGGTGAACACTGAAGCTTTCTTT | CARSPTVNTEAFF
TRBJ2-2 | . | TRBV6-1 | 14 | many | TGTGCCAGCAGTCCCGGGCACGCGACCGGGGAGCTGTTTTTT | CASSPGHATGELFF
TRBJ1-1 | TRBD1 | TRBV12-3/TRBV12-4 | 14 | many | TGTGCCAGCAGTGAGGGACAGGGTCCCTTGAGGGCTTTCTTT | CASSEGQGPLRAFF
TRBJ2-5 | . | TRBV24-1 | 13 | many | TGTGCCACGTCGTCAGTTCAGGGGAGGACCCAGTACTTC | CATSSVQGRTQYF
TRBJ2-7 | . | TRBV6-2/TRBV6-3 | 14 | . | TGTGCCAGCAGTTACTCGACCCAGGGGTCCGAGCAGTACTTC | CASSYSTQGSEQYF
TRBJ2-3 | . | TRBV7-9 | 12 | . | TGTGCCATTGGCAGTTCCCCAGATACGCAGTATTTT | CAIGSSPDTQYF
TRBJ1-5 | . | TRBV9 | 12 | many | TGTGCCAGCAGCGTAGGAATCGGGCCCCAGCATTTT | CASSVGIGPQHF
TRBJ2-3 | TRBD1 | TRBV4-2 | 18 | few | TGTGCCAGCAGCCAGGGGCAGAGAGCGGACAGGGGGAGAGATACGCAGTATTTT | CASSQGQRADRGRDTQYF
TRBJ2-5 | TRBD1 | TRBV5-1 | 14 | many | TGCGCCAGCAGCCCCGGACAGGAACAAGAGACCCAGTACTTC | CASSPGQEQETQYF
TRBJ2-3 | . | TRBV7-9 | 15 | few | TGTGCCAGCAGTTTGGGGGCCTCCCAGGCAGATACGCAGTATTTT | CASSLGASQADTQYF
TRBJ1-6 | . | TRBV12-3/TRBV12-4 | 13 | many | TGTGCCAGCAGCCGCCGTTCGGAGTCACCCCTCCACTTT | CASSRRSESPLHF
TRBJ2-3 | TRBD2 | TRBV12-3/TRBV12-4 | 13 | many | TGTGCCAGCAGTGGACTAGCGGGAGATACGCAGTATTTT | CASSGLAGDTQYF
TRBJ2-3 | . | TRBV7-9 | 15 | many | TGTGCCAGCAGCTTGGCTGTCGGAAGCACAGATACGCAGTATTTT | CASSLAVGSTDTQYF
TRBJ1-5 | TRBD1 | TRBV18 | 15 | . | TGTGCCAGCTCACCCGGGACAGGGGTTGATCAGCCCCAGCATTTT | CASSPGTGVDQPQHF
TRBJ1-3 | TRBD1 | TRBV5-1 | 15 | . | TGCGCCAGCACCCGGGACAGCCCGACGGGAAACACCATATATTTT | CASTRDSPTGNTIYF
TRBJ1-5 | . | TRBV24-1 | 14 | few | TGTGCCACCAGTGAGTCGGAGTCAATCAGGCCCCAGCATTTT | CATSESESIRPQHF
TRBJ2-2 | TRBD1 | TRBV19 | 15 | . | TGTGCCAGTAGTATACTGGGACAGGGTTTCGGGGAGCTGTTTTTT | CASSILGQGFGELFF
TRBJ2-2 | . | TRBV19 | 14 | few | TGTGCCAGTAGTAGGGCATCGAACACCGGGGAGCTGTTTTTT | CASSRASNTGELFF
TRBJ1-1 | . | TRBV27 | 13 | many | TGTGCCAGCAGTTTCAGGGAGGGCACTGAAGCTTTCTTT | CASSFREGTEAFF
TRBJ1-1 | . | TRBV28 | 13 | many | TGTGCCAGCAGTTCGGCACTGAACACTGAAGCTTTCTTT | CASSSALNTEAFF
TRBJ1-4 | . | TRBV7-8 | 14 | many | TGTGCCAGCAGCTTAGAGTTGCAGAATGAAAAACTGTTTTTT | CASSLELQNEKLFF
TRBJ2-5 | TRBD2 | TRBV6-2/TRBV6-3 | 17 | many | TGTGCCAGCAGTTCCCCACTAGCGGGAGGGCCCCGAGAGACCCAGTACTTC | CASSSPLAGGPRETQYF
TRBJ2-5 | TRBD2 | TRBV20-1 | 14 | few | TGCAGTGCTAGAGACACTAGCGACCAAGAGACCCAGTACTTC | CSARDTSDQETQYF